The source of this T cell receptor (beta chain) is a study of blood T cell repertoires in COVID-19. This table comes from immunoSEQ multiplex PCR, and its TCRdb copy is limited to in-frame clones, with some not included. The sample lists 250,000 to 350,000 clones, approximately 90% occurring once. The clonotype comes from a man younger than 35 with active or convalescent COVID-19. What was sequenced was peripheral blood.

The CDR3 here is CASSQVGTSEKLFF. The CDR3 DNA reads as TGTGCCAGCAGCCAAGTTGGGACATCGGAAAAACTGTTTTTT. The chain combines TRBV3-1 (or the pseudogene TRBV3-2) with TRBJ1-4, with D tentatively TRBD1 (6 bases). Trimming removed 1 base at V and 8 bases at J, with 11 bases between. Germline CDR1 reads LGHDT; CDR2 reads YNNKEL (reference sequence). The CDR3 is made up of 14 amino acids.